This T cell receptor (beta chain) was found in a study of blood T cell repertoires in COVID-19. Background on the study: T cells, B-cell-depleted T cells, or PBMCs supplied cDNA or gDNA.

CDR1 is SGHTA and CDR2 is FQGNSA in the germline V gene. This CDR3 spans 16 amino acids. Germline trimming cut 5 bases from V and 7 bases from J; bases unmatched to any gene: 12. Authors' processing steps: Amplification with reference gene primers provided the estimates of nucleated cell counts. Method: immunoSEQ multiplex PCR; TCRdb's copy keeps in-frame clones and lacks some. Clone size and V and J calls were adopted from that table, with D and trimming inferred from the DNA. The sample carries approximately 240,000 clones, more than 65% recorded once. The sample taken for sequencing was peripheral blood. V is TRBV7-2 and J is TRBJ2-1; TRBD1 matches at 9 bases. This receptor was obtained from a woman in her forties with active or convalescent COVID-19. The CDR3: CASSLTWDREENEQFF. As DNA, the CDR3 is TGTGCCAGCAGCCTGACCTGGGACAGGGAGGAGAATGAGCAGTTCTTC.